Given below is one T cell receptor beta chain in context. The data were obtained in a study of blood T cell repertoires in COVID-19. Study summary: Acute and convalescent COVID-19 samples came from the United States, Italy and Spain. Sources were T cells, B-cell-depleted T cells, or PBMCs; the material itself was cDNA or gDNA.

Per the authors' pipeline: The assay estimated nucleated cells by amplifying reference gene primers. Sequencing used immunoSEQ multiplex PCR; TCRdb keeps in-frame clones, though not all of them. The DNA was the basis for D and trimming; V, J and clone size are from that table. This sample has approximately 210,000 clones, with 85% to 90% found just once. Germline loops: CDR1 SGHTA, CDR2 FQGNSA. The V end was cut by 4 bases, the J end by 0 bases, with 6 bases between. The CDR3 runs 14 residues. The chain joins TRBV7-2 to TRBJ2-2; unclear D gene. This clonotype was obtained from a man in his fifties with COVID-19, enrolled during active disease. Input material: peripheral blood. Written as DNA, the CDR3 is TGTGCCAGCAGCTCGAACTCGAACACCGGGGAGCTGTTTTTT. It encodes CASSSNSNTGELFF.